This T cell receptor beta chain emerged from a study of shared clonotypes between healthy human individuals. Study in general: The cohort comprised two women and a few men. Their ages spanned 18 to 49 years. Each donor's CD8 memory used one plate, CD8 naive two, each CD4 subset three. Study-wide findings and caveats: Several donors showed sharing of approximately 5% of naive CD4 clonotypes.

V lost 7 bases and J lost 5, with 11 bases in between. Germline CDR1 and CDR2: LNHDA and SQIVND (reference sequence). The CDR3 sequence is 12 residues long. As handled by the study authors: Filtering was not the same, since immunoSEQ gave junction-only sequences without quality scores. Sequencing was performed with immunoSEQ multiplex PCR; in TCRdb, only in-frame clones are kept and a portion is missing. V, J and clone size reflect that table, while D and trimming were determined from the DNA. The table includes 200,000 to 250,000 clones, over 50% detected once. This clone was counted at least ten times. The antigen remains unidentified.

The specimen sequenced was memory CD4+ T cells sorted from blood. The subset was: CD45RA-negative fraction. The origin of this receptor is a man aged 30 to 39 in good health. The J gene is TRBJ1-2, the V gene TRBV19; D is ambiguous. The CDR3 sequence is CASTDRLYGYTF. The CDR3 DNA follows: TGTGCCAGTACCGACCGGTTATATGGCTACACCTTC.